Detailed here is one T cell receptor beta chain. What it binds is not known. Other DNA sequences in this specimen translate into the identical CDR3. This sample is part of a study of shared clonotypes between healthy human individuals. Method: immunoSEQ multiplex PCR; TCRdb's copy keeps in-frame clones and lacks some. Here the sample spans about 1.9 million clones, over 85% being singletons. There are 13 residues in the CDR3. Germline values: CDR1 MNHEY, CDR2 SMNVEV (reference sequence). V was cut by 3 bases and J by 2 bases, with 7 bases left in between. Naive-designated CD8 cells lacked CD45RO, were positively enriched for CCR7, and omitted terminally differentiated effector memory CD45RA+ cells. Findings and caveats of the study: Memory subsets generally showed smaller estimated richness than naive subsets did.

V usage is TRBV27 and J usage is TRBJ1-2; D is unclear. The receptor comes from a man between 18 and 29 years old in good health. Some clones in this sample may be carry-over from other donors' samples. Sample: naive CD8+ T cells from PBMCs. CDR3 sequence reads: CASSFTRNYGYTF. CDR3 sequence (DNA): TGTGCCAGCAGTTTTACTCGGAACTATGGCTACACCTTC.